The subject of this entry is one T cell receptor beta chain. Its antigen remains unknown. Per germline, CDR1 LGHNA and CDR2 YSLEER. V lost 4 bases and J lost 1; bases outside the gene matches: 3. CDR3 size: 16 residues. The PCR was carried out with 60 Vbeta primers and 13 Jbeta primers. Assay used: immunoSEQ multiplex PCR; TCRdb lists only in-frame clones, some missing. The repertoire holds under 130,000 clones, with 65% to 80% as singletons. The data stem from a study of cytomegalovirus exposure and HLA in healthy donors. General study points: Later analysis suggested links between common viral pathogens and several top significant clusters. Reports state that TCR beta sequences accurately predicted most subjects' HLA-A and HLA-B alleles. Rarity marked most TCR sequences, yet some public TCRs occurred in many donors.

The donors comprised healthy bone marrow donors. This sequence was found in a woman aged 40 to 55 in good health and CMV-seronegative. The chain joins TRBV4-3 to TRBJ2-3; the match to TRBD2 covers 12 bases. The specimen was PBMCs. The CDR3 protein is CASSPRTSGGTDTQYF. The CDR3 DNA sequence: TGCGCCAGCAGCCCTAGGACTAGCGGGGGCACAGATACGCAGTATTTT.